The next 31 T cell receptor beta chains were all read from a single sample in a study of regulatory T cells in long-lasting Graves disease. Combining iRepertoire HTBI primers with Arm-PCR of CDR3 regions, the authors built TCR beta libraries. TCRdb called the multiplex PCR reads again in MiXCR, with one record for every CDR3 protein. The sample records 680,000 or so distinct CDR3 sequences, 15% to 20% being singletons. Time point: newly diagnosed GD, antithyroid drugs for less than 3 months. From PBMCs, RNA was extracted and then used to make the TCR library. This sample was also put to use in a study of T cells in Graves' hyperthyroidism and ophthalmopathy.

The sample here was peripheral blood mononuclear cells (PBMCs), taken at new diagnosis, from a patient treated with antithyroid drugs. The receptors were sampled from a woman in her twenties or thirties with Graves disease.

Only a few counts were recorded for this clonotype. The chain couples TRBV5-1 to TRBJ1-2, with D hard to call. Per the germline V gene, CDR1 is SGHRS and CDR2 is YFSETQ. Trimming left V 3 bases short and J 2 bases short, with 14 bases between. CDR3 length: 15 amino acids. CDR3 residues: CASSSSAGRNYGYTF. CDR3 coding DNA: TGCGCCAGCAGCTCGTCGGCAGGAAGAAACTATGGCTACACCTTC.

This clonotype was counted many times. V usage is TRBV28 and J usage is TRBJ2-5; D might be TRBD1 (6 bases). The CDR3 loop spans 15 amino acids. Germline CDR1 and CDR2: MDHEN and SYDVKM. Trimming left V 4 bases short and J 7 bases short, with 19 bases between. The CDR3 sequence: CASSYEDRASGTQYF. In nucleotides, the CDR3 is TGTGCCAGCAGTTACGAGGACAGAGCCTCAGGGACCCAGTACTTC.

Ten or more counts support this clonotype. V gene TRBV5-1 combines with J gene TRBJ1-5; D uncertain. V shed 4 bases and J shed 5 bases, with 16 bases lying between them. The CDR3 totals 15 residues. Per the germline V gene, CDR1 is SGHRS and CDR2 is YFSETQ. CDR3: CASSLGIRDDQPQHF. The CDR3 DNA reads as TGCGCCAGCAGCCTGGGGATCAGAGACGATCAGCCCCAGCATTTT.

The chain couples TRBV6-2 or TRBV6-3 to TRBJ2-1; tentative D call: TRBD1 (5 bases). Trimming took 2 bases from V and 7 from J, leaving 9 bases between them. Germline loops: CDR1 MNHEY, CDR2 SVGEGT. There are 13 residues in the CDR3. CDR3 sequence reads: CASSYTDSNEQFF. The CDR3 coding sequence is TGTGCCAGCAGTTACACCGACAGTAATGAGCAGTTCTTC.

This clonotype was counted between two and nine times. The genes are TRBV5-1 and TRBJ1-1; D is ambiguous. V was shortened by 4 bases and J by 0 bases, with 22 bases between the two germline ends. The V gene's germline CDR1 is SGHRS and CDR2 YFSETQ. The CDR3 sequence is 18 residues long. The CDR3 DNA follows: TGCGCCAGCAGCCCCCGATTAATGGCAGGTCCCTTGAACACTGAAGCTTTCTTT. Protein sequence: CASSPRLMAGPLNTEAFF. The whole variable domain, remainder taken from reference TRBV5-1 and TRBJ1-1, is KAGVTQTPRYLIKTRGQQVTLSCSPISGHRSVSWYQQTPGQGLQFLFEYFSETQRNKGNFPGRFSGRQFSNSRSEMNVSTLELGDSALYLCASSPRLMAGPLNTEAFFGQGTRLTVV.

The chain uses TRBV11-2 and TRBJ1-2, with TRBD1 matching 7 bases. J lost 8 bases, V lost 5 bases, and 8 bases had no gene match. Germline assignment: CDR1 SGHAT and CDR2 FQNNGV. There are 13 residues in the CDR3. Here the CDR3 DNA reads TGTGCCAGCAGCCGAGAACAGGGGACAGGCTACACCTTC. Amino acid sequence: CASSREQGTGYTF.

This clonotype has ten or more counts. The chain has TRBV7-9 and TRBJ1-6, with TRBD1 matching 9 bases. The CDR3 consists of 15 residues. Germline CDR1 is SEHNR and CDR2 is FQNEAQ (reference sequence). The junction had 8 bases not matched to a gene; V was cut back by 5 bases and J by 9 bases. The CDR3 loop is CASSLTGTGPSPLHF. Written as DNA, the CDR3 is TGTGCCAGCAGCCTGACCGGGACAGGGCCTTCACCCCTCCACTTT.

As to this clonotype: One junction end disagrees with the germline gene, perhaps due to a read error. V gene TRBV5-6 combines with J gene TRBJ1-1, with a possible D match to TRBD1 (6 bases). The length of the CDR3 is 14 residues. CDR1 is SGHDT and CDR2 is YYEEEE in the germline V gene. CDR3 nucleotides: TGTGCCAGCAGCTCGATAAATACAGGGTGGGAAGGTTTCTTT. Protein: CASSSINTGWEGFF.

This clonotype was observed at least ten times. The chain is built from TRBV6-2 or TRBV6-3 and TRBJ2-7; TRBD1 might be the D (6 bases). Trimming removed 8 bases from V and 7 bases from J, with 24 bases in between. This CDR3 spans 15 amino acids. Germline lookup yields CDR1 MNHEY and CDR2 SVGEGT. CDR3 nucleotides: TGTGCCAGCGGAGAACAGGGAACCCGAAGAGGAGAGCAGTACTTC. Its protein product is CASGEQGTRRGEQYF.

This clonotype was seen repeatedly, ten times or more. The chain recombines TRBV11-2 with TRBJ2-7, with D unresolved. The CDR3 sequence is 11 residues long. Trimming cost V 5 bases and J 12 bases, with 14 bases left between them. Germline values: CDR1 SGHAT, CDR2 FQNNGV. The CDR3 region is CASSKGQRVYF. The CDR3 nucleotides read TGTGCCAGCAGCAAGGGCCAGCGCGTGTACTTC.

Points on this clonotype: The junction differs from germline at one of its ends, possibly a read error. This rearrangement joins TRBV6-1 to TRBJ2-2; D is tentatively TRBD1 or TRBD2 (6 bases each). The CDR3 extends over 14 amino acids. The germline V gene encodes CDR1 MNHNS and CDR2 SASEGT. The CDR3 nucleotides read TGTGCCAGCAGGAAGGGAAGGGACACCGGGGGGCTGTTTTTT. Translating it yields CASRKGRDTGGLFF.

This clonotype was seen repeatedly, ten times or more. J is TRBJ2-7 and V is TRBV7-9, with 7 positions matching TRBD1. Germline V gene data show CDR1 as SEHNR and CDR2 as FQNEAQ (reference sequence). V was clipped by 4 bases and J by 6 bases; unmatched bases: 12. This CDR3 spans 15 amino acids. CDR3 protein: CASSSHSYRGGEQYF. Written as DNA, the CDR3 is TGTGCCAGCAGCTCCCATAGCTACAGGGGCGGCGAGCAGTACTTC.

This clonotype was counted between two and nine times. This CDR3 reads CASSYSISSEYNEQFF. CDR3 sequence (DNA): TGTGCCAGCAGTTACTCGATTTCTAGCGAATACAATGAGCAGTTCTTC. The chain carries TRBV6-2 or TRBV6-3 and TRBJ2-1; D is perhaps TRBD2 (6 bases). The germline CDR1 and CDR2 sequences are MNHEY and SVGEGT. The CDR3 is 16 residues long. V lost 0 bases and J lost 4, with 13 bases in between.

The chain is built from TRBV6-1 and TRBJ2-1, with a possible D match to TRBD2 (6 bases). Between the trimmed V and J ends, which lost 4 bases and 6 bases, there was a span of 16 bases. CDR3 size: 15 residues. Germline V gene data show CDR1 as MNHNS and CDR2 as SASEGT. The CDR3 nucleotides read TGTGCCAGCAGTGGGTCCGGGAGTGTCGCCAATGAGCAGTTCTTC. Encoded protein: CASSGSGSVANEQFF.

This clonotype was found many times. The V call is TRBV7-9, the J call TRBJ2-5; D not resolved. The CDR3 consists of 15 residues. V was shortened by 5 bases and J by 0 bases, with 13 bases between the two germline ends. CDR1 and CDR2 from the germline V gene are SEHNR and FQNEAQ (reference sequence). Written as DNA, the CDR3 is TGTGCCAGCAGCGCAGACGACGTGTACCAAGAGACCCAGTACTTC. This sequence encodes CASSADDVYQETQYF.

The sample holds a few counts of this clonotype. V and J are TRBV15 and TRBJ2-2; TRBD1 aligns across 10 bases. Trimming at V came to 7 bases and at J to 3 bases, leaving 8 bases not matched to a gene. The germline gives CDR1 LNHNV, CDR2 YYDKDF (reference sequence). The CDR3 runs to 16 residues. The CDR3, as DNA: TGTGCCACCAAGGTCCCCGGGACAGGGGACACCGGGGAGCTGTTTTTT. Translation gives CATKVPGTGDTGELFF.

The rearrangement links TRBV5-1 to TRBJ2-3, with 11 bases lining up with TRBD2. Germline CDR1 is SGHRS and CDR2 is YFSETQ. With V trimmed by 4 bases and J by 6 bases, 7 bases remained unmatched. This CDR3 is 15 amino acids long. CDR3 sequence reads: CASSAISGRADTQYF. As DNA, the CDR3 is TGCGCCAGCAGCGCGATTAGCGGGAGGGCCGATACGCAGTATTTT.

This clonotype occurred a few times. The chain uses TRBV7-9 and TRBJ2-3; D is unclear. Germline V CDR1 and CDR2: SEHNR, FQNEAQ (reference sequence). V was clipped by 1 base and J by 5 bases, with 10 bases between them. The CDR3 length is 14 residues. CDR3 protein: CASSLVPQLDTQYF. As DNA, the CDR3 is TGTGCCAGCAGCTTAGTCCCCCAGCTAGATACGCAGTATTTT.

This clonotype was observed a few times. The rearrangement joins TRBV7-9 to TRBJ1-1, with D perhaps matching TRBD1 (5 bases). Trimming left V 4 bases short and J 7 bases short, with 16 bases between. This CDR3 spans 14 amino acids. Germline values: CDR1 SEHNR, CDR2 FQNEAQ (reference sequence). The CDR3 reads CASSSPWGINEAFF. The CDR3 bases are TGTGCCAGCAGCTCCCCGTGGGGGATTAATGAAGCTTTCTTT.

The V gene is TRBV28, the J gene TRBJ2-2; D uncertain. The V end lost 10 bases, the J end lost 2 bases, and 11 bases lay between the germline ends. Per germline, CDR1 MDHEN and CDR2 SYDVKM. This CDR3 contains 13 residues. In nucleotides, the CDR3 is TGTGCCACACAGACCTCTAACACCGGGGAGCTGTTTTTT. It specifies CATQTSNTGELFF.

There are many counts of this clonotype. The gene calls are TRBV28 and TRBJ2-2, with 11 bases identical to TRBD1. This CDR3 region has 16 residues. V was clipped by 6 bases and J by 6 bases; unmatched bases: 9. CDR1 MDHEN and CDR2 SYDVKM come from the germline V gene. CDR3 region: CASSPPGQGVAGELFF. The DNA of the CDR3 is TGTGCCAGCAGCCCTCCGGGACAGGGGGTCGCCGGGGAGCTGTTTTTT.

This clonotype has at least ten counts. The CDR3 nucleotides read TGTGCCAGCAGTGGCCCCAATACGCAGTATTTT. Residues: CASSGPNTQYF. The chain recombines TRBV12-3 or TRBV12-4 with TRBJ2-3; D is uncertain. The length of the CDR3 is 11 residues. V lost 5 bases and J 7 bases, leaving 7 bases between the germline ends.

This chain links TRBV27 with TRBJ2-1; D call uncertain. This CDR3 contains 16 residues. Looked up from germline, CDR1 is MNHEY and CDR2 is SMNVEV (reference sequence). The V end lost 8 bases, the J end lost 0 bases, and 17 bases lay between the germline ends. The CDR3 coding sequence is TGTGCCAGCCTTCTCGGGCCGACGTACTCCTACAATGAGCAGTTCTTC. Its translation: CASLLGPTYSYNEQFF.

This clonotype occurred many times. This chain joins TRBV12-3 or TRBV12-4 and TRBJ1-5; D is undetermined. The V gene lost 5 bases and the J gene lost 3 bases, with 5 bases spanning the gap. CDR3 length: 12 amino acids. DNA for the CDR3: TGTGCCAGCAGTGGGTTCAATCAGCCCCAGCATTTT. Protein sequence: CASSGFNQPQHF.

This clonotype was recorded many times. The chain couples TRBV20-1 to TRBJ1-1; D uncertain. V was shortened by 6 bases and J by 3 bases, with 5 bases between the two germline ends. CDR3 length: 10 residues. Germline CDR1 is DFQATT and CDR2 is SNEGSKA (reference sequence). In DNA form, the CDR3 reads TGCAGTGCCCTGTACACTGAAGCTTTCTTT. Translated, it gives CSALYTEAFF.

The sample holds many counts of this clonotype. This sequence joins TRBV15 and TRBJ1-5, with D unresolved. With 2 bases removed from V and 0 bases from J, the gap between germline ends came to 8 bases. CDR1 LNHNV and CDR2 YYDKDF come from the germline V gene (reference sequence). The CDR3 covers 15 residues. CDR3 in amino acids: CATSRTRNSNQPQHF. Here the CDR3 DNA reads TGTGCCACCAGCAGAACTAGGAATAGCAATCAGCCCCAGCATTTT.

The chain has TRBV28 and TRBJ2-7; no definite D call. V was pared by 5 bases and J by 3 bases, with 8 bases between. This CDR3 contains 12 residues. Germline V lookup: CDR1 MDHEN, CDR2 SYDVKM. The CDR3 protein is CASSAIFYEQYF. The CDR3 nucleotides are TGTGCCAGCAGTGCCATTTTCTACGAGCAGTACTTC.

In regard to this clonotype: This may arise from a read error, as a much more abundant clone is one base away. V usage is TRBV28 and J usage is TRBJ2-1; D may be TRBD2 (6 bases). CDR1 and CDR2 from the germline V gene are MDHEN and SYDVKM. The CDR3 is 14 amino acids. Here the CDR3 reads CANSPAGRYNEQFF. As DNA, the CDR3 is TGTGCCAACAGTCCTGCGGGACGGTACAATGAGCAGTTCTTC.

CDR3 in amino acids: CATTPGGSDTQYF. CDR3 bases: TGTGCCACCACCCCAGGCGGGAGCGATACGCAGTATTTT. This chain connects TRBV24-1 to TRBJ2-3; TRBD2 matches 7 bases. In germline, CDR1 is KGHDR, CDR2 SFDVKD. The CDR3 sequence is 13 residues long. V lost 8 bases, J lost 6 bases, and 7 bases stayed unmatched.

This clonotype was counted between two and nine times. This chain joins TRBV18 and TRBJ1-1; D uncertain. The germline V gene encodes CDR1 KGHSH and CDR2 LQKENI. Trimming took 0 bases from V and 10 from J, leaving 12 bases between them. The CDR3 is 13 amino acids. This chain's CDR3 is CASSPPMGMGAFF. Here the CDR3 DNA reads TGTGCCAGCTCACCACCAATGGGTATGGGAGCTTTCTTT.

As regards this clonotype: A single base separates this from a much larger clone, so it may be a read error. The V gene is TRBV30, the J gene TRBJ1-4, with D possibly matching TRBD1 (5 bases). CDR3 length equals 12 residues. Germline CDR1 reads GTSNPN; CDR2 reads SVGIG (reference sequence). V lost 5 bases and J lost 14, with 18 bases in between. CDR3 protein: CAWRAQGRALFF. The CDR3 DNA is TGTGCCTGGCGGGCCCAGGGCCGGGCCCTGTTTTTT.